The present entry profiles one T cell receptor beta chain with its context. V was cut by 6 bases and J by 6 bases, with 12 bases left in between. CDR1 SEHNR and CDR2 FQNEAQ come from the germline V gene (reference sequence). CDR3 length equals 12 residues. Starting from 500 ng of total RNA, TCR beta cDNA was produced with a primer in the constant region. Investigators got TCR beta libraries out of three nested multiplex PCR rounds, done with slightly modified ARM-PCR. Rounds one and two of PCR, each of roughly 11 cycles, were primed with TRBV1-TRBV30 forward primers and a C-beta reverse primer. TCRdb itself ran the multiplex PCR reads through MiXCR, one entry per CDR3 protein. This table has about 120,000 distinct CDR3 sequences, about 68% appearing once. This entry is derived from a study of tumor-infiltrating lymphocytes in primary liver carcinoma. Scientists recovered RNA and DNA together from roughly 20-30 mg of unsorted bulk tissue. Each sampled tumor had five separate regions taken from it.

The receptor was derived from a woman aged 60-70 years with primary liver carcinoma and hepatitis B virus infection. Sequenced material: liver tumor tissue from sampling region 1. The subset is: tumor region T1, superior pole. The rearrangement links TRBV7-9 to TRBJ2-7; D might be TRBD2 (6 bases). Written as DNA, the CDR3 is TGTGCCAGCAGATCAGCGGGCGTCGAGCAGTACTTC. Translating it yields CASRSAGVEQYF.